This is a list of T cell receptor beta chains from one sample in a study of blood T cell repertoires in COVID-19. TCRdb keeps only in-frame clones here, not all; method: immunoSEQ multiplex PCR. The repertoire holds about 140,000 clones, with around 89% as singletons. The specimen sequenced was peripheral blood. These TCRs come from a man aged 60 to 75 with active or convalescent COVID-19. Each CDR3 is given with its conserved first and last residue. Fields, in order: clone size, D gene, V gene, J gene, CDR3 protein, CDR3 DNA. The D gene is left open where the match is weak. Some rows have no size entry. The others give once, few or many, or a class for an expanded clone.

clone size: NA
D gene: NA
V gene: TRBV2
J gene: TRBJ1-5
CDR3 protein: CASSPSGQIYQPQHF
CDR3 DNA: TGTGCCAGCTCGCCAAGTGGTCAGATATATCAGCCCCAGCATTTT

clone size: NA
D gene: NA
V gene: TRBV30
J gene: TRBJ1-3
CDR3 protein: CAWSSGNSGNTIYF
CDR3 DNA: TGTGCCTGGAGTTCGGGGAACTCTGGAAACACCATATATTTT

clone size: NA
D gene: NA
V gene: TRBV4-1
J gene: TRBJ2-1
CDR3 protein: CASSQKTFLDEQFF
CDR3 DNA: TGCGCCAGCAGCCAGAAGACATTCCTTGATGAGCAGTTCTTC

clone size: few
D gene: NA
V gene: TRBV13
J gene: TRBJ1-6
CDR3 protein: CASSFLGVRNSPLHF
CDR3 DNA: TGTGCCAGCAGCTTTTTAGGGGTAAGGAATTCACCCCTCCACTTT

clone size: once
D gene: NA
V gene: TRBV28
J gene: TRBJ2-7
CDR3 protein: CASSQGTRYEQYF
CDR3 DNA: TGTGCCAGCAGCCAGGGGACCAGATACGAGCAGTACTTC

clone size: NA
D gene: NA
V gene: TRBV19
J gene: TRBJ1-5
CDR3 protein: CASTWQGGQPQHF
CDR3 DNA: TGTGCCAGTACGTGGCAGGGCGGTCAGCCCCAGCATTTT

clone size: NA
D gene: TRBD1
V gene: TRBV7-2
J gene: TRBJ1-6
CDR3 protein: CASSPWARGSGNSPLHF
CDR3 DNA: TGTGCCAGCAGCCCCTGGGCCAGGGGGTCGGGAAATTCACCCCTCCACTTT

clone size: few
D gene: NA
V gene: TRBV19
J gene: TRBJ1-1
CDR3 protein: CASSIRGNTMNTEAFF
CDR3 DNA: TGTGCCAGTAGTATAAGGGGGAATACTATGAACACTGAAGCTTTCTTT

clone size: NA
D gene: TRBD1
V gene: TRBV7-2
J gene: TRBJ1-5
CDR3 protein: CASSSRDRGQPQHF
CDR3 DNA: TGTGCCAGCAGCTCACGGGACAGGGGTCAGCCCCAGCATTTT

clone size: NA
D gene: NA
V gene: TRBV28
J gene: TRBJ1-1
CDR3 protein: CASGARHTEAFF
CDR3 DNA: TGTGCCAGCGGGGCCCGGCACACTGAAGCTTTCTTT

clone size: NA
D gene: NA
V gene: TRBV10-3
J gene: TRBJ1-2
CDR3 protein: CAISEPRGGSVGYTF
CDR3 DNA: TGTGCCATCAGTGAGCCCCGGGGGGGGTCGGTTGGCTACACCTTC

clone size: NA
D gene: NA
V gene: TRBV10-3
J gene: TRBJ1-6
CDR3 protein: CAIRSGVSYNSPLHF
CDR3 DNA: TGTGCCATCAGGTCAGGGGTCTCCTATAATTCACCCCTCCACTTT

clone size: NA
D gene: TRBD1
V gene: TRBV6-4
J gene: TRBJ1-1
CDR3 protein: CASSDPRTGATNTEAFF
CDR3 DNA: TGTGCCAGCAGTGACCCGAGGACAGGGGCTACGAACACTGAAGCTTTCTTT

clone size: NA
D gene: NA
V gene: TRBV27
J gene: TRBJ2-3
CDR3 protein: CASSLSIEAGNTQYF
CDR3 DNA: TGTGCCAGCAGTTTATCGATCGAGGCGGGAAATACGCAGTATTTT

clone size: once
D gene: TRBD1
V gene: TRBV4-1
J gene: TRBJ1-4
CDR3 protein: CASSLAGTGSEKLFF
CDR3 DNA: TGCGCCAGCAGCTTAGCCGGGACAGGGTCTGAAAAACTGTTTTTT

clone size: NA
D gene: TRBD2
V gene: TRBV9
J gene: TRBJ2-3
CDR3 protein: CASGLAGGTDTQYF
CDR3 DNA: TGTGCCAGCGGGCTAGCGGGAGGCACAGATACGCAGTATTTT

clone size: NA
D gene: TRBD1
V gene: TRBV7-2
J gene: TRBJ1-6
CDR3 protein: CASSMMTGGTGSPLHF
CDR3 DNA: TGTGCCAGCAGCATGATGACAGGGGGCACTGGTTCACCCCTCCACTTT

clone size: NA
D gene: TRBD2
V gene: TRBV12-5
J gene: TRBJ2-1
CDR3 protein: CASGLGLAGDVEQFF
CDR3 DNA: TGTGCTAGTGGTCTCGGACTAGCGGGGGATGTTGAGCAGTTCTTC

clone size: NA
D gene: NA
V gene: TRBV11-2
J gene: TRBJ2-2
CDR3 protein: CASSRTVNTGELFF
CDR3 DNA: TGTGCCAGCAGCCGGACAGTCAACACCGGGGAGCTGTTTTTT

clone size: NA
D gene: NA
V gene: TRBV10-1
J gene: TRBJ2-3
CDR3 protein: CASSEGQKSASDTQYF
CDR3 DNA: TGCGCCAGCAGTGAGGGACAGAAATCCGCTTCGGATACGCAGTATTTT

clone size: NA
D gene: NA
V gene: TRBV4-3
J gene: TRBJ1-2
CDR3 protein: CASSQERNYGYTF
CDR3 DNA: TGCGCCAGCAGCCAAGAGAGGAACTATGGCTACACCTTC

clone size: few
D gene: TRBD1
V gene: TRBV7-2
J gene: TRBJ1-1
CDR3 protein: CASSTGQPTEAFF
CDR3 DNA: TGTGCCAGCAGCACGGGACAGCCCACTGAAGCTTTCTTT

clone size: NA
D gene: NA
V gene: TRBV10-3
J gene: TRBJ1-6
CDR3 protein: CAISESSGQNSPLHF
CDR3 DNA: TGTGCCATCAGTGAGTCGTCAGGGCAGAATTCACCCCTCCACTTT

clone size: NA
D gene: NA
V gene: TRBV28
J gene: TRBJ1-2
CDR3 protein: CASSTREGLGGYTF
CDR3 DNA: TGTGCCAGCAGTACCAGGGAGGGTCTCGGCGGCTACACCTTC

clone size: NA
D gene: TRBD1
V gene: TRBV30
J gene: TRBJ1-4
CDR3 protein: CAWSTGEREKLFF
CDR3 DNA: TGTGCCTGGAGTACAGGGGAACGAGAAAAACTGTTTTTT

clone size: NA
D gene: NA
V gene: TRBV28
J gene: TRBJ2-2
CDR3 protein: CASSFYIFYSSQANTGELFF
CDR3 DNA: TGTGCCAGCAGTTTTTATATTTTTTACAGCTCCCAAGCGAACACCGGGGAGCTGTTTTTT

clone size: NA
D gene: NA
V gene: TRBV19
J gene: TRBJ2-3
CDR3 protein: CASKQGVSTDTQYF
CDR3 DNA: TGTGCCAGTAAACAGGGCGTTAGCACAGATACGCAGTATTTT

clone size: NA
D gene: NA
V gene: TRBV27
J gene: TRBJ1-4
CDR3 protein: CASRPRASSIYEKLFF
CDR3 DNA: TGTGCCAGCAGACCCAGGGCGTCATCGATTTATGAAAAACTGTTTTTT

clone size: NA
D gene: NA
V gene: TRBV6-2/TRBV6-3
J gene: TRBJ1-1
CDR3 protein: CASSYSAEGAPEAFF
CDR3 DNA: TGTGCCAGCAGTTACTCAGCCGAGGGCGCTCCTGAAGCTTTCTTT

clone size: few
D gene: NA
V gene: TRBV6-1
J gene: TRBJ1-1
CDR3 protein: CASTRGSMNTEAFF
CDR3 DNA: TGTGCCAGCACTCGGGGGAGCATGAACACTGAAGCTTTCTTT

clone size: NA
D gene: NA
V gene: TRBV5-5
J gene: TRBJ2-7
CDR3 protein: CASSGGTVDYEQYF
CDR3 DNA: TGTGCCAGCAGCGGCGGGACAGTTGACTACGAGCAGTACTTC

clone size: NA
D gene: NA
V gene: TRBV14
J gene: TRBJ1-6
CDR3 protein: CASSQGQVNSPLHF
CDR3 DNA: TGTGCCAGCAGCCAAGGACAGGTGAATTCACCCCTCCACTTT

clone size: many
D gene: NA
V gene: TRBV19
J gene: TRBJ1-6
CDR3 protein: CASSPRTANNSPLHF
CDR3 DNA: TGTGCCAGTAGTCCTAGGACAGCTAACAATTCACCCCTCCACTTT

clone size: NA
D gene: NA
V gene: TRBV19
J gene: TRBJ1-2
CDR3 protein: CASSSPLGTQSPF
CDR3 DNA: TGTGCCAGTAGTAGCCCTCTCGGGACACAATCCCCCTTC

clone size: NA
D gene: NA
V gene: TRBV3-1/TRBV3-2
J gene: TRBJ2-1
CDR3 protein: CASTTVHGDEQFF
CDR3 DNA: TGTGCCAGCACCACGGTCCACGGGGATGAGCAGTTCTTC

clone size: NA
D gene: NA
V gene: TRBV12-3/TRBV12-4
J gene: TRBJ2-1
CDR3 protein: CASTLYNEQFF
CDR3 DNA: TGTGCCAGCACCCTGTACAATGAGCAGTTCTTC

clone size: NA
D gene: NA
V gene: TRBV27
J gene: TRBJ2-5
CDR3 protein: CASSPTAAEYQETQYF
CDR3 DNA: TGTGCCAGCAGTCCCACCGCGGCCGAGTACCAAGAGACCCAGTACTTC

clone size: NA
D gene: NA
V gene: TRBV3-1/TRBV3-2
J gene: TRBJ1-1
CDR3 protein: CASSPEGLRRAGAFF
CDR3 DNA: TGTGCCAGCAGCCCCGAGGGGTTAAGGAGGGCTGGGGCTTTCTTT

clone size: NA
D gene: NA
V gene: TRBV25-1
J gene: TRBJ1-4
CDR3 protein: CASSEYSGGSNEKLFF
CDR3 DNA: TGTGCCAGCAGTGAATATAGCGGAGGGAGTAATGAAAAACTGTTTTTT

clone size: NA
D gene: NA
V gene: TRBV18
J gene: TRBJ2-7
CDR3 protein: CASSPGAYYEQYF
CDR3 DNA: TGTGCCAGCTCACCAGGGGCTTACTACGAGCAGTACTTC

clone size: NA
D gene: TRBD2
V gene: TRBV7-2
J gene: TRBJ2-1
CDR3 protein: CASSPSGTHFYNEQFF
CDR3 DNA: TGTGCCAGCAGTCCTAGCGGCACCCACTTCTACAATGAGCAGTTCTTC